This T cell receptor beta chain was obtained from a study of Ad26.COV2.S vaccination and SARS-CoV-2 variants. Treatment described: some 19 received Ad26.COV2.S at low or high dose, single or two shots; roughly five received placebo; per-sample allocation not given. It was on day 63 after the first vaccine or placebo injection that samples were taken. This person who donated was an adult of 18-55 years in Boston. Study-level results: Total T cell responses were possibly underestimated by TCR breadth and depth analyses.

To note about this clone: Its antigen is as yet unknown.

Repertoires were generated with immunoSEQ multiplex PCR, while TCRdb's copy carries only in-frame clones and drops some. The sample consists of 200,000 to 300,000 clones, roughly 88% of them appearing once. V lost 1 base and J lost 0; bases outside the gene matches: 2. This CDR3 spans 15 amino acids. Germline assignment: CDR1 SEHNR and CDR2 FQNEAQ (reference sequence). Sequenced here: peripheral blood, sampled in a trial of Ad26.COV2.S vaccine versus placebo. The TCR sequence derives from a person aged 18-65 years who received the Ad26.COV2.S COVID-19 vaccine or a placebo. This rearrangement joins TRBV7-9 to TRBJ1-2; 7 bases fit TRBD1. The CDR3 spells CASSLEGTANYGYTF. The CDR3 nucleotides read TGTGCCAGCAGCTTAGAAGGGACAGCTAACTATGGCTACACCTTC.